These 20 T cell receptor beta chains originate from one sample sequenced in a study of CD8+CD57+ T cells in acquired aplastic anemia. TCR beta VDJ and CDR3 profiling used genomic DNA as template. TCRdb called the reads again in MiXCR, with one record for every CDR3 protein. The sample has hundreds of thousands of distinct CDR3 sequences; 55% to 75% are singletons. Material: sorted CD4+, CD8+, or CD8+CD57+ T cells (not recorded which) from PBMCs. These receptors all stem from a human donor in good health, serving as a control.

The chain employs TRBV2 and TRBJ1-6; 8 bases are a match to TRBD1. Matching the DNA end better, TRBJ1-1 makes the J call doubtful. Per the germline V gene, CDR1 is SNHLY and CDR2 is FYNNEI. CDR3 length: 14 amino acids. The CDR3 is CASSPGTGYTEAFF. CDR3 in DNA: TGTGCCAGCAGTCCAGGGACAGGTTACACTGAAGCTTTCTTT.

As concerns this clonotype: Given a much more abundant clone one base away, this may be a read error. The chain joins TRBV5-1 to TRBJ2-2, with TRBD2 as a possible D gene (5 bases). This CDR3 is 14 amino acids long. CDR1 is SGHRS and CDR2 is YFSETQ in the germline V gene. The CDR3 DNA is TGTGCCAGCAGCCCCCGGAGCCACACCGGGAAGCTGTTTTTT. Translated: CASSPRSHTGKLFF.

The V and J genes are TRBV7-9 and TRBJ2-3; 9 positions agree with TRBD1. V lost 5 bases to trimming and J lost 3 bases; unmatched junction nucleotides: 3. CDR1 is SEHNR, CDR2 FQNEAQ, per germline (reference sequence). This CDR3 has 14 amino acids. The CDR3 protein is CASSAGQGTDTQYF. The CDR3 DNA follows: TGTGCCAGCAGCGCTGGACAGGGGACAGATACGCAGTATTTT.

Ten or more counts support this clonotype. This chain joins TRBV7-2 and TRBJ2-3; 9 bases match TRBD2. The germline V gene encodes CDR1 SGHTA and CDR2 FQGNSA. J gave up 4 bases and V 4 bases, and 6 bases lay outside the gene matches. This CDR3 has 15 residues. The CDR3 DNA reads TGTGCCAGCAGCTCCCAGGGCGGGGGGGCAGATACGCAGTATTTT. It codes for CASSSQGGGADTQYF.

This clonotype appeared many times. The V and J genes are TRBV9 and TRBJ2-1, with 10 bases aligning to TRBD2. CDR3 size: 15 residues. V lost 3 bases, J lost 5 bases, and 5 bases stayed unmatched. Germline values: CDR1 SGDLS, CDR2 YYNGEE. The CDR3 bases are TGTGCCAGCAGCGACGGGACTAGCGAAAACAATGAGCAGTTCTTC. Amino acids: CASSDGTSENNEQFF.

This clonotype was seen only a few times. J is TRBJ1-1 and V is TRBV19; D uncertain. V was trimmed by 1 base and J by 0 bases, leaving 9 bases between them. CDR1 and CDR2 from the germline V gene are LNHDA and SQIVND (reference sequence). The CDR3 consists of 15 residues. The CDR3 nucleotides are TGTGCCAGTAGTATAGTAGTGGGCATGAACACTGAAGCTTTCTTT. Protein sequence: CASSIVVGMNTEAFF.

Concerning this clonotype: One end of the junction fails to match germline, which may point to a read error. This chain connects TRBV2 to TRBJ2-3; D ambiguous. Looked up from germline, CDR1 is SNHLY and CDR2 is FYNNEI. CDR3 length equals 15 residues. CDR3 in DNA: TGTGCCAGCAGCCAAATAGGCGGTGGCACAGCTGCGACGCATTTT. Translating gives CASSQIGGGTAATHF.

This clonotype was counted at least ten times. V usage is TRBV20-1 and J usage is TRBJ2-5; 9 bases agree with TRBD1. The CDR3 runs 16 residues. Trimming at V came to 0 bases and at J to 5 bases, leaving 10 bases not matched to a gene. Germline CDR1 is DFQATT and CDR2 is SNEGSKA (reference sequence). The CDR3 reads CSARESYRGQRETQYF. Here the CDR3 DNA reads TGCAGTGCTAGAGAGAGTTACAGGGGGCAGCGGGAGACCCAGTACTTC.

This clonotype was observed at least ten times. The chain has TRBV7-2 and TRBJ1-6, with D uncertain. Trimming took off 2 bases at V and 0 bases at J, with 11 bases between the two ends. The CDR3 length is 17 residues. Germline V gives CDR1 SGHTA, CDR2 FQGNSA. CDR3 in amino acids: CASSLQVLSSYNSPLHF. CDR3 nucleotides: TGTGCCAGCAGCTTACAGGTCCTAAGCTCCTATAATTCACCCCTCCACTTT.

This rearrangement joins TRBV7-2 to TRBJ1-1; possible D gene TRBD1, 6 bases. CDR1 is SGHTA, CDR2 FQGNSA, per germline. The ends were cut back, 5 bases at V and 14 bases at J, with 27 bases in the middle. The CDR3 has 15 amino acids. CDR3 region: CASSPMERGGEETFF. As DNA, the CDR3 is TGTGCCAGCAGCCCTATGGAGCGGGGGGGCGAAGAGACCTTCTTT.

This clonotype showed up just once. The chain uses TRBV10-3 and TRBJ1-2; D is unresolved. Trimming removed 3 bases at V and 1 base at J, with 12 bases between. This CDR3 has 15 amino acids. Germline V gives CDR1 ENHRY, CDR2 SYGVKD. The CDR3 here is CAISDPRSDNYGYTF. CDR3 DNA: TGTGCCATCAGTGACCCCCGGAGTGATAACTATGGCTACACCTTC.

On this clonotype: Lacking the conserved final phenylalanine or tryptophan, this CDR3 likely reflects a read error. It is unclear where the CDR3 begins or ends on the DNA, so no DNA is shown, and the CDR3 is as TCRdb lists it. The chain joins TRBV2 to TRBJ1-5; the tabulated D call, TRBD1, remains unverified against the DNA. Per germline, CDR1 SNHLY and CDR2 FYNNEI. The CDR3 is 16 amino acids in total, end residues counted. CDR3 sequence reads: CASRLAGDGGDKPKHI.

The chain combines TRBV30 with TRBJ1-1; D possibly corresponds to TRBD1 (5 bases). The V and J ends lost 7 bases and 1 base respectively, with 13 bases between them. CDR3 length: 13 amino acids. CDR1 is GTSNPN, CDR2 SVGIG, per germline (reference sequence). Written as DNA, the CDR3 is TGTGCCTTAAACAGGCAGGCGAACACTGAAGCTTTCTTT. It specifies CALNRQANTEAFF.

The J gene is TRBJ1-6, the V gene TRBV12-3 or TRBV12-4; D gene uncertain. CDR3 length equals 16 residues. With 8 bases removed from V and 6 bases from J, the gap between germline ends came to 20 bases. This chain's CDR3 is CASGRSPAMGNSPLHF. Written as DNA, the CDR3 is TGTGCCAGCGGACGTTCACCAGCTATGGGTAATTCACCCCTCCACTTT.

Regarding this clonotype: One end of the junction does not line up with germline, which may come from a read error. This sequence joins TRBV7-3 and TRBJ1-1; D might be TRBD1 (6 bases). The CDR3 is 14 amino acids. The germline CDR1 and CDR2 sequences are SGHTA and FQGTGA. The CDR3 DNA reads TGTGCCAGCAGCTTAAGACAGGTGAACACTGAAGCTGTCTTT. This gives the protein CASSLRQVNTEAVF.

The gene calls are TRBV7-9 and TRBJ2-2, with D possibly TRBD1 on 5 matching bases. The CDR3 is 15 amino acids. CDR1 SEHNR and CDR2 FQNEAQ come from the germline V gene (reference sequence). Deletions cut 3 bases from V and 16 bases from J, with 24 bases between. In nucleotides, the CDR3 is TGTGCCAGCAGCTTGCAGGGTGGTATCCAGGACGACCGGTTTTTT. Amino acids: CASSLQGGIQDDRFF.

This clonotype was detected only once. The CDR3 loop is CASSLRQARGTEAQYF. The CDR3 region has the DNA TGTGCCAGCAGCTTACGACAGGCCAGGGGCACTGAAGCTCAGTATTTT. This chain uses TRBV7-2 with TRBJ2-3; weak D call: TRBD1 (6 bases). The V end lost 2 bases, the J end lost 12 bases, and 24 bases lay between the germline ends. This CDR3 has 16 amino acids. The germline V gene has CDR1 SGHTA and CDR2 FQGNSA.

In regard to this clonotype: Germline is not matched at one junction end, which may reflect a read error. The V gene is TRBV4-3, the J gene TRBJ2-3; possible D gene TRBD1, 6 bases. CDR1 is LGHNA, CDR2 YSLEER, per germline. CDR3 length equals 15 residues. The CDR3 nucleotides are TGCGCCAGCACCCAAGAGGTGACAGGCACATACAAGCAGTATTTT. Translated, it gives CASTQEVTGTYKQYF.

To note about this clonotype: No DNA is shown, since the ends of the CDR3 on it are uncertain; the CDR3 is the one TCRdb lists. The chain uses TRBV7-9 and TRBJ1-1. CDR1 and CDR2 (germline): SEHNR, FQNEAQ (reference sequence). The CDR3 is 16 residues long, counting both termini. CDR3 in amino acids: CASSLRVGDEAFFAFF.

The table lists this clonotype with a few counts. This sequence joins TRBV12-3 or TRBV12-4 and TRBJ1-1, with 9 bases lining up with TRBD1. J lost 5 bases, V lost 1 base, and 2 bases had no gene match. CDR3 length equals 14 residues. CDR3 amino acids: CASSLGTGVTEAFF. CDR3 DNA: TGTGCCAGCAGTTTAGGGACAGGGGTAACTGAAGCTTTCTTT.